This is a list of T cell receptor beta chains from one sample in a study of blood T cell repertoires in COVID-19. The data were produced by immunoSEQ multiplex PCR, yet TCRdb's version contains in-frame clones alone and is incomplete. The table records some 100,000 clones, over 75% of them present only once. The sample taken for sequencing was peripheral blood. These receptors all come from a woman under 40 with acute or convalescent COVID-19. Each CDR3 is given with its conserved first and last residue. Each record gives: clone size, V gene, D gene, CDR3 protein. The D gene is left open where the match is weak. Some rows mark clone size as missing; the rest say once, few, many or name a class of expanded clone.

abundance: -; v_gene: TRBV5-4; d_gene: -; CDR3aa: CASSLDLGSSGNTIYF
abundance: -; v_gene: TRBV6-6; d_gene: -; CDR3aa: CASGHQPQHF
abundance: -; v_gene: TRBV7-3; d_gene: TRBD1; CDR3aa: CASSLTGVQEAFF
abundance: -; v_gene: TRBV28; d_gene: -; CDR3aa: CASTKLGGSYEQYF
abundance: -; v_gene: TRBV11-2; d_gene: TRBD2; CDR3aa: CASSPGLAGGRQFF
abundance: few; v_gene: TRBV19; d_gene: TRBD1; CDR3aa: CASSMDRAGSPLHF
abundance: -; v_gene: TRBV5-6; d_gene: TRBD1; CDR3aa: CASSLGQGRYEQYF
abundance: -; v_gene: TRBV5-1; d_gene: -; CDR3aa: CASSVLTGNTGELFF
abundance: -; v_gene: TRBV10-3; d_gene: -; CDR3aa: CAISGFDLEAYEQYF
abundance: -; v_gene: TRBV12-5; d_gene: TRBD1; CDR3aa: CASGRQGLGYTF
abundance: medium-sized; v_gene: TRBV9; d_gene: TRBD1; CDR3aa: CASSVSRQGRTDEQYF
abundance: -; v_gene: TRBV7-8; d_gene: TRBD2; CDR3aa: CASSLGLAGNTGELFF
abundance: -; v_gene: TRBV28; d_gene: -; CDR3aa: CASSFGATNQPQHF
abundance: -; v_gene: TRBV28; d_gene: -; CDR3aa: CASTSQSGNTIYF
abundance: -; v_gene: TRBV27; d_gene: -; CDR3aa: CASSSDSSYGYTF
abundance: -; v_gene: TRBV2; d_gene: TRBD2; CDR3aa: CASKLTSGTDTQYF
abundance: -; v_gene: TRBV21-1; d_gene: -; CDR3aa: CASSKEEGSNQPQHF
abundance: -; v_gene: TRBV4-2; d_gene: TRBD2; CDR3aa: CASSPGLVYYEQYF
abundance: -; v_gene: TRBV6-1; d_gene: -; CDR3aa: CASSERERPSGYGYTF
abundance: -; v_gene: TRBV11-2; d_gene: TRBD1; CDR3aa: CASTNPGTGRPYEQYF
abundance: -; v_gene: TRBV4-2; d_gene: -; CDR3aa: CASSQDRDYGYTF
abundance: -; v_gene: TRBV5-3; d_gene: -; CDR3aa: CARSFECTQREKLFF
abundance: -; v_gene: TRBV6-5; d_gene: -; CDR3aa: CASSLEGGPRNTQYF